Listed below are T cell receptor beta chains from one sample, sequenced in a study of cytomegalovirus exposure and HLA in healthy donors. Some clones are missing from TCRdb's copy, which holds only in-frame ones; the method was immunoSEQ multiplex PCR. The table records about 180,000 clones, roughly 70% of them present only once. Sequenced input: PBMCs. The receptors stem from a male donor in good health and CMV-seronegative. The CDR3 runs from the conserved cysteine through the conserved F or W. D genes are given only for firm matches. Not all rows give a size; the values are once, few, many and, for expanded clones, a class.

j_call: TRBJ2-1
clone_size: .
v_call: TRBV27
d_call: .
cdr3_aa: CASRYGGSSYNEQFF
cdr3_nt: TGTGCCAGCAGATACGGGGGTAGCTCCTACAATGAGCAGTTCTTC

j_call: TRBJ1-3
clone_size: .
v_call: TRBV12-5
d_call: .
cdr3_aa: CASGPEASGNTIYF
cdr3_nt: TGTGCTAGTGGCCCCGAAGCCTCTGGAAACACCATATATTTT

j_call: TRBJ1-6
clone_size: .
v_call: TRBV11-2
d_call: TRBD1
cdr3_aa: CASSRTGGEASYNSPLHF
cdr3_nt: TGTGCCAGCAGCAGAACAGGGGGCGAAGCCTCCTATAATTCACCCCTCCACTTT

j_call: TRBJ2-1
clone_size: few
v_call: TRBV4-3
d_call: TRBD1
cdr3_aa: CASSQDGDGTGGLNEQFF
cdr3_nt: TGCGCCAGCAGCCAAGATGGGGACGGGACAGGGGGACTCAATGAGCAGTTCTTC

j_call: TRBJ1-5
clone_size: .
v_call: TRBV7-3
d_call: .
cdr3_aa: CASSLDRTQPQHF
cdr3_nt: TGTGCCAGCAGCTTAGACAGGACTCAGCCCCAGCATTTT

j_call: TRBJ1-1
clone_size: .
v_call: TRBV6-6
d_call: .
cdr3_aa: CASSLLRTANTEAFF
cdr3_nt: TGTGCCAGCAGTCTGCTCCGGACAGCGAACACTGAAGCTTTCTTT

j_call: TRBJ1-2
clone_size: few
v_call: TRBV6-1
d_call: TRBD1
cdr3_aa: CASRGQKDGYTF
cdr3_nt: TGTGCCAGCCGGGGACAGAAAGACGGCTACACCTTC

j_call: TRBJ2-7
clone_size: .
v_call: TRBV7-8
d_call: .
cdr3_aa: CASSINRESGYEQYF
cdr3_nt: TGTGCCAGCAGCATAAACAGGGAAAGTGGGTACGAGCAGTACTTC

j_call: TRBJ1-6
clone_size: .
v_call: TRBV25-1
d_call: TRBD1
cdr3_aa: CASTYRGVNSPLHF
cdr3_nt: TGTGCCAGCACTTACAGGGGTGTTAATTCCCCCCTCCACTTT

j_call: TRBJ2-1
clone_size: .
v_call: TRBV6-5
d_call: TRBD1
cdr3_aa: CASSYRGTEQFF
cdr3_nt: TGTGCCAGCAGCTACAGGGGAACTGAGCAGTTCTTC

j_call: TRBJ2-1
clone_size: .
v_call: TRBV7-8
d_call: .
cdr3_aa: CASSLDARGVEQFF
cdr3_nt: TGTGCCAGCAGCTTAGACGCCCGGGGTGTAGAGCAGTTCTTC

j_call: TRBJ2-5
clone_size: .
v_call: TRBV30
d_call: .
cdr3_aa: CAWKRETQYF
cdr3_nt: TGTGCCTGGAAGAGAGAGACCCAGTACTTC

j_call: TRBJ1-5
clone_size: .
v_call: TRBV6-6
d_call: .
cdr3_aa: CASSQQGSQPQHF
cdr3_nt: TGTGCCAGCAGTCAACAGGGTAGCCAGCCCCAGCATTTT

j_call: TRBJ2-2
clone_size: .
v_call: TRBV28
d_call: TRBD2
cdr3_aa: CASLFTGGNTGELFF
cdr3_nt: TGTGCCAGCCTATTTACGGGAGGTAACACCGGGGAGCTGTTTTTT

j_call: TRBJ2-7
clone_size: .
v_call: TRBV28
d_call: TRBD1
cdr3_aa: CASSFGTAASYEQYF
cdr3_nt: TGTGCCAGCAGTTTTGGGACAGCGGCCTCCTACGAGCAGTACTTC

j_call: TRBJ1-5
clone_size: .
v_call: TRBV18
d_call: .
cdr3_aa: CASSPTESNQPQHF
cdr3_nt: TGTGCCAGCTCACCCACGGAGAGCAATCAGCCCCAGCATTTT

j_call: TRBJ2-7
clone_size: .
v_call: TRBV4-1
d_call: .
cdr3_aa: CASSRGDGREPSYEQYF
cdr3_nt: TGCGCCAGCAGCCGGGGGGACGGGAGAGAACCGTCCTACGAGCAGTACTTC

j_call: TRBJ1-2
clone_size: .
v_call: TRBV7-9
d_call: .
cdr3_aa: CASSLDKNYGYTF
cdr3_nt: TGTGCCAGCAGCCTCGACAAGAACTATGGCTACACCTTC

j_call: TRBJ2-1
clone_size: .
v_call: TRBV25-1
d_call: .
cdr3_aa: CASTGTHNEQFF
cdr3_nt: TGTGCCAGCACGGGGACACACAATGAGCAGTTCTTC

j_call: TRBJ2-1
clone_size: .
v_call: TRBV7-2
d_call: TRBD2
cdr3_aa: CASSLPLGGRGGNEQFF
cdr3_nt: TGTGCCAGCAGCTTACCCTTAGGCGGGAGAGGAGGCAATGAGCAGTTCTTC

j_call: TRBJ2-1
clone_size: .
v_call: TRBV19
d_call: .
cdr3_aa: CASSMGLDPGNEQFF
cdr3_nt: TGTGCCAGTAGTATGGGGCTTGACCCAGGTAATGAGCAGTTCTTC

j_call: TRBJ1-4
clone_size: .
v_call: TRBV28
d_call: .
cdr3_aa: CASSSPGTWHTTNEKLFF
cdr3_nt: TGTGCCAGCAGTTCACCCGGGACATGGCATACAACTAATGAAAAACTGTTTTTT

j_call: TRBJ1-3
clone_size: .
v_call: TRBV4-1
d_call: .
cdr3_aa: CASSQRGGTGNTIYF
cdr3_nt: TGCGCCAGCAGCCAGCGGGGGGGGACTGGAAACACCATATATTTT

j_call: TRBJ2-2
clone_size: .
v_call: TRBV28
d_call: .
cdr3_aa: CASRDSLAGELFF
cdr3_nt: TGTGCCAGCAGGGATAGCTTGGCCGGGGAGCTGTTTTTT

j_call: TRBJ1-5
clone_size: .
v_call: TRBV19
d_call: .
cdr3_aa: CASRQGESQPQHF
cdr3_nt: TGTGCCAGTAGACAGGGAGAGAGTCAGCCCCAGCATTTT

j_call: TRBJ1-2
clone_size: many
v_call: TRBV5-4
d_call: TRBD1
cdr3_aa: CASSKTGQGMGYTF
cdr3_nt: TGTGCCAGCAGCAAAACCGGACAGGGAATGGGCTACACCTTC

j_call: TRBJ2-7
clone_size: .
v_call: TRBV5-4
d_call: TRBD2
cdr3_aa: CASSSTPGLAGQQYF
cdr3_nt: TGTGCCAGCAGCTCCACACCGGGACTAGCGGGACAGCAGTACTTC

j_call: TRBJ1-3
clone_size: .
v_call: TRBV2
d_call: .
cdr3_aa: CASQAREGNTIYF
cdr3_nt: TGTGCCAGCCAGGCGCGGGAAGGAAACACCATATATTTT

j_call: TRBJ2-3
clone_size: .
v_call: TRBV10-2
d_call: .
cdr3_aa: CASSLGTGSGTDTQYF
cdr3_nt: TGCGCCAGCAGCCTCGGGACTGGATCTGGCACAGATACGCAGTATTTT

j_call: TRBJ2-1
clone_size: .
v_call: TRBV7-3
d_call: .
cdr3_aa: CASSLTGGSYNEQFF
cdr3_nt: TGTGCCAGCAGCTTAACGGGGGGATCGTACAATGAGCAGTTCTTC

j_call: TRBJ2-7
clone_size: .
v_call: TRBV15
d_call: .
cdr3_aa: CATSRDLGANYEQYF
cdr3_nt: TGTGCCACCAGCAGAGATCTGGGGGCGAACTACGAGCAGTACTTC

j_call: TRBJ1-6
clone_size: .
v_call: TRBV25-1
d_call: .
cdr3_aa: CASSAGMGSPLHF
cdr3_nt: TGTGCCAGCAGTGCAGGGATGGGGTCACCCCTCCACTTT

j_call: TRBJ2-7
clone_size: .
v_call: TRBV27
d_call: TRBD1
cdr3_aa: CASPYCRDRVLEQYF
cdr3_nt: TGTGCCAGCCCCTACTGCCGGGACAGGGTGCTCGAGCAGTACTTC

j_call: TRBJ1-5
clone_size: .
v_call: TRBV30
d_call: .
cdr3_aa: CAWGVGANQPQHF
cdr3_nt: TGTGCCTGGGGGGTGGGGGCTAATCAGCCCCAGCATTTT

j_call: TRBJ1-4
clone_size: .
v_call: TRBV27
d_call: TRBD1
cdr3_aa: CASSLGQDRIEKLFF
cdr3_nt: TGTGCCAGCAGTTTAGGTCAGGACAGGATTGAAAAACTGTTTTTT

j_call: TRBJ2-1
clone_size: .
v_call: TRBV4-3
d_call: .
cdr3_aa: CASSQGRQTNEQFF
cdr3_nt: TGCGCCAGCAGCCAAGGGAGACAGACCAATGAGCAGTTCTTC

j_call: TRBJ2-7
clone_size: .
v_call: TRBV19
d_call: TRBD2
cdr3_aa: CASSANSAGEVHEQYF
cdr3_nt: TGTGCCAGTAGTGCCAATAGCGCGGGAGAGGTCCACGAGCAGTACTTC

j_call: TRBJ2-6
clone_size: .
v_call: TRBV4-1
d_call: TRBD1
cdr3_aa: CASSQLPGQGFSGANVLTF
cdr3_nt: TGCGCCAGCAGCCAATTGCCAGGACAGGGGTTCTCTGGGGCCAACGTCCTGACTTTC

j_call: TRBJ1-2
clone_size: .
v_call: TRBV12-5
d_call: .
cdr3_aa: CASGLRGSGYGYTF
cdr3_nt: TGTGCTAGTGGCTTGCGGGGGAGCGGATATGGCTACACCTTC

j_call: TRBJ1-6
clone_size: .
v_call: TRBV5-1
d_call: .
cdr3_aa: CASSLSLGSSYNSPLHF
cdr3_nt: TGCGCCAGCAGCTTGTCTTTGGGGAGCTCCTATAATTCACCCCTCCACTTT

j_call: TRBJ1-5
clone_size: .
v_call: TRBV10-3
d_call: .
cdr3_aa: CAISLDRSNQPQHF
cdr3_nt: TGTGCCATCAGCCTGGACAGAAGCAATCAGCCCCAGCATTTT

j_call: TRBJ2-7
clone_size: .
v_call: TRBV7-2
d_call: .
cdr3_aa: CASSKQAAEQYF
cdr3_nt: TGTGCCAGCAGCAAACAGGCCGCCGAGCAGTACTTC

j_call: TRBJ2-6
clone_size: .
v_call: TRBV28
d_call: .
cdr3_aa: CASSPLGRGPGANVLTF
cdr3_nt: TGTGCCAGCAGTCCCCTTGGCAGGGGCCCTGGGGCCAACGTCCTGACTTTC

j_call: TRBJ2-5
clone_size: .
v_call: TRBV7-3
d_call: .
cdr3_aa: CASSPGDRRGETQYF
cdr3_nt: TGTGCCAGCAGCCCCGGGGACCGCCGGGGGGAGACCCAGTACTTC

j_call: TRBJ2-6
clone_size: .
v_call: TRBV6-1
d_call: .
cdr3_aa: CASFPSGANVLTF
cdr3_nt: TGTGCCAGTTTCCCGTCCGGGGCCAACGTCCTGACTTTC

j_call: TRBJ1-6
clone_size: once
v_call: TRBV25-1
d_call: TRBD1
cdr3_aa: CASTGTGAGNNSPLHF
cdr3_nt: TGTGCCAGCACCGGGACAGGGGCCGGGAATAATTCACCCCTCCACTTT